This record concerns one T cell receptor beta chain sequence. The antigen is undetermined. Genomic DNA of every subset was divided equally among multiple immunoSEQ plates. TCRdb's table, derived via immunoSEQ multiplex PCR, lists solely in-frame clones and lacks some. Of hundreds of thousands of clones detected, approximately 79% appear once; the ten largest clones hold about 2%. The sample comes from a study of shared clonotypes between healthy human individuals. General study findings and limits: The study drew on few donors, limiting represented genetic and exposure-history diversity.

Each of the donors was a healthy adult who was HIV-negative and had not had a recent acute infection or vaccination. Germline values: CDR1 MNHEY, CDR2 SVGAGI. V was pared by 6 bases and J by 5 bases, with 5 bases between. The CDR3 extends over 11 amino acids. The sequencing sample was made of memory CD4+ T cells sorted from blood. Stated subset: CD45RA-negative fraction. The source of this sequence is a woman aged 25 to 39 in good health. This chain connects TRBV6-5 to TRBJ2-1; D is unresolved. The CDR3 protein is CASSHNNEQFF. The CDR3 DNA reads as TGTGCCAGCAGCCACAACAATGAGCAGTTCTTC.